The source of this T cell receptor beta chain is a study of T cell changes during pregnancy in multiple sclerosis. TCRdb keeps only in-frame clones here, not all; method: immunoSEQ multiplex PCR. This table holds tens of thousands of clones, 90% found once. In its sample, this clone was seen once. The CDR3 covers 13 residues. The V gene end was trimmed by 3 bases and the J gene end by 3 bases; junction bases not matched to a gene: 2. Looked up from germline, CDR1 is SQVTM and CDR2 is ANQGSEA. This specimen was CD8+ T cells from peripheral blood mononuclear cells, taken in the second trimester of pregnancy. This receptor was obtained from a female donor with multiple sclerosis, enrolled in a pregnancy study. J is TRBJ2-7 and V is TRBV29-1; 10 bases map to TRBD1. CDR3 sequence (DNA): TGCAGCGTTGATTGGACAGGGGGCTACGAGCAGTACTTC. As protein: CSVDWTGGYEQYF.